The 9 T cell receptor beta chains presented below share a single source sample, sequenced in a study of shared T cell receptors in the human thymus. Data came from immunoSEQ multiplex PCR; TCRdb stores just in-frame clones and leaves some out. The sample has about 660,000 clones, more than 75% seen once. This sample also appeared in a second study, on human thymus T cells.

The source material was thymocytes. The receptors come from a boy in the first two years of life with a congenital heart defect.

The V and J genes are TRBV28 and TRBJ2-1, with 8 bases aligning to TRBD2. Germline loops: CDR1 MDHEN, CDR2 SYDVKM. J gave up 9 bases and V 6 bases, and 19 bases lay outside the gene matches. The CDR3 loop spans 17 amino acids. CDR3 residues: CASSLRGGAGQQAEQFF. CDR3 sequence (DNA): TGTGCCAGCAGCCTCCGGGGGGGAGCGGGGCAGCAGGCTGAGCAGTTCTTC.

The J gene is TRBJ2-1, the V gene TRBV5-4; 11 positions match TRBD2. CDR1 is SGHNT, CDR2 YYREEE, per germline (reference sequence). This CDR3 spans 19 amino acids. Trimming removed 0 bases from V and 0 bases from J; junction bases left unmatched: 8. The DNA for the CDR3 is TGTGCCAGCAGCTTGGGCGATAGCGGGAGGGAGAGCTCCTACAATGAGCAGTTCTTC. Amino acids: CASSLGDSGRESSYNEQFF.

This clone occurred once. This chain joins TRBV30 and TRBJ2-1, with 11 bases identical to TRBD2. After removal of 3 bases from V and 7 bases from J, the junction contained 5 bases not matched to a gene. Per the germline V gene, CDR1 is GTSNPN and CDR2 is SVGIG (reference sequence). The CDR3 has 14 residues. The DNA of the CDR3 is TGTGCCTGGAGAATAGCGGGAGGGGGGAATGAGCAGTTCTTC. Its translation: CAWRIAGGGNEQFF.

This chain uses TRBV7-9 with TRBJ2-7; 9 nucleotides agree with TRBD1. The V gene's germline CDR1 is SEHNR and CDR2 FQNEAQ (reference sequence). This CDR3 spans 19 amino acids. J was trimmed by 5 bases and V by 1 base; bases with no gene match: 18. The CDR3 spells CASSLVEGQGDGIVDEQYF. The CDR3 region has the DNA TGTGCCAGCAGCTTAGTAGAGGGACAGGGCGACGGGATCGTCGACGAGCAGTACTTC.

This clone was detected a few times. The chain's CDR3 is CASSSSTGGFSYEQYF. The CDR3 bases are TGTGCCAGCAGTTCCTCGACAGGGGGCTTCAGCTACGAGCAGTACTTC. V usage is TRBV27 and J usage is TRBJ2-7, with 10 bases matching TRBD1. V lost 4 bases, J lost 3 bases, and 9 bases stayed unmatched. Germline values: CDR1 MNHEY, CDR2 SMNVEV (reference sequence). The CDR3 length is 16 residues.

CDR3 sequence reads: CASGPRDTHTNGYTF. Here the CDR3 DNA reads TGTGCCAGCGGCCCTCGGGACACCCATACTAATGGCTACACCTTC. This chain connects TRBV27 to TRBJ1-2, with D perhaps TRBD1 (6 bases). V lost 8 bases and J lost 6, with 22 bases in between. CDR1 MNHEY and CDR2 SMNVEV come from the germline V gene (reference sequence). The CDR3 totals 15 residues.

The V call is TRBV9, the J call TRBJ2-5; the D gene is possibly TRBD1 (5 bases). The CDR3 is made up of 15 amino acids. CDR1 SGDLS and CDR2 YYNGEE come from the germline V gene. Trimming pared 4 bases from V and 4 bases from J, leaving 17 bases between. The CDR3 sequence is CASSLRPRGRETQYF. DNA for the CDR3: TGTGCCAGCAGCCTCAGACCTAGGGGTAGAGAGACCCAGTACTTC.

The chain carries TRBV10-2 and TRBJ2-3, with 7 nucleotides matching TRBD2. There are 18 residues in the CDR3. Germline values: CDR1 WSHSY, CDR2 SAAADI. V lost 7 bases, J lost 6 bases, and 22 bases stayed unmatched. This chain's CDR3 is CASNERWGGRRVRDTQYF. CDR3 coding DNA: TGCGCCAGCAATGAACGATGGGGAGGGAGACGGGTTCGGGATACGCAGTATTTT.

The chain employs TRBV7-2 and TRBJ2-5; 7 bases line up with TRBD2. The CDR3 sequence is 16 residues long. Trimming took 4 bases from V and 0 from J; bases not matched to a gene: 8. The V gene's germline CDR1 is SGHTA and CDR2 FQGNSA. CDR3 sequence: CASSSKRGSYQETQYF. The DNA for the CDR3 is TGTGCCAGCAGCTCCAAGCGGGGCTCGTACCAAGAGACCCAGTACTTC.